These 3 T cell receptor beta chains were sequenced from one sample in a study of T cell responses to AZD1222 COVID-19 vaccine. TCRdb's copy holds only in-frame clones and misses some; the assay was immunoSEQ multiplex PCR. The repertoire holds around 180,000 clones, 85% to 95% seen once, with around 1.6% in the top ten. Sample: peripheral blood, taken 28 days after the second AZD1222 dose. All receptors come from an adult who received the AZD1222 COVID-19 vaccine.

This chain joins TRBV18 and TRBJ1-4; D ambiguous. This CDR3 is built from 15 residues. Looked up from germline, CDR1 is KGHSH and CDR2 is LQKENI. The germline V and J ends were trimmed by 6 bases and 2 bases, with 13 bases remaining between them. The chain's CDR3 is CASSRPGSTNEKLFF. In DNA, the CDR3 is TGTGCCAGCTCCCGCCCGGGGTCTACTAATGAAAAACTGTTTTTT.

The rearrangement links TRBV11-3 to TRBJ2-2; 11 bases map to TRBD2. With 5 bases clipped from V and 3 bases from J, the junction kept 8 bases outside the gene matches. CDR1 and CDR2 (germline): SGHNT, YENEEA. The CDR3 sequence is 17 residues long. CDR3 coding DNA: TGTGCCAGCAGCGCTAGACCGGGACTAGCGGACACCGGGGAGCTGTTTTTT. This encodes CASSARPGLADTGELFF. Filled out from reference TRBV11-3 and TRBJ2-2, the complete variable domain reads EAGVVQSPRYKIIEKKQPVAFWCNPISGHNTLYWYLQNLGQGPELLIRYENEEAVDDSQLPKDRFSAERLKGVDSTLKIQPAELGDSAVYLCASSARPGLADTGELFFGEGSRLTVL.

The rearrangement joins TRBV2 to TRBJ2-5; D is unclear. The CDR3 runs to 12 residues. Trimming removed 6 bases at V and 5 bases at J, with 10 bases between. Germline assignment: CDR1 SNHLY and CDR2 FYNNEI. CDR3 in amino acids: CASRKEGETQYF. The CDR3 nucleotides read TGTGCCAGCAGGAAAGAAGGGGAGACCCAGTACTTC.